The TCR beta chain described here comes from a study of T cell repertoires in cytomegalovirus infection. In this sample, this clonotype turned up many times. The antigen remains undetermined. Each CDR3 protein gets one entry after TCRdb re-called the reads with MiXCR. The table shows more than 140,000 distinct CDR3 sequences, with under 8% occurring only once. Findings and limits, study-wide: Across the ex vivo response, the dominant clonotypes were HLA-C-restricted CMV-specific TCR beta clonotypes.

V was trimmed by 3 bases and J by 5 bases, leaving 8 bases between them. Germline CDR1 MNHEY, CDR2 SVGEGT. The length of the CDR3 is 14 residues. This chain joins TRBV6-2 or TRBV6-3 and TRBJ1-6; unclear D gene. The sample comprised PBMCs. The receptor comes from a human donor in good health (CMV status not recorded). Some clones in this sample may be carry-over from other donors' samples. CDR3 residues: CASSYFGDNSPLHF. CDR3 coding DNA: TGTGCCAGCAGTTATTTCGGAGATAATTCACCCCTCCACTTT.